This T cell receptor beta chain was captured in a study of cytomegalovirus exposure and HLA in healthy donors. Amplification used 60 Vbeta primers and 13 Jbeta primers. Profiled with immunoSEQ multiplex PCR; TCRdb holds only in-frame clones, not every one. Among roughly 190,000 clones listed, around 75% were seen once. The CDR3 consists of 19 residues. The germline V gene encodes CDR1 SGHRS and CDR2 YFSETQ. The V segment lost 3 bases and the J segment 1 base; nucleotides outside the gene matches: 14. There are a few counts of this clone. Sequences were obtained from PBMCs. The rearrangement links TRBV5-1 to TRBJ2-1, with 9 bases aligning to TRBD1. The sequence was obtained from a woman aged 45-65 years in good health and CMV-seronegative. The CDR3, as DNA: TGCGCCAGCAGCTCGACCGGGACAGGGACAACCGGATCCTACAATGAGCAGTTCTTC. Its protein is CASSSTGTGTTGSYNEQFF.